The subject of this entry is one TCR beta chain. Its antigen is undetermined. The sample belongs to a study of cytomegalovirus exposure and HLA in healthy donors. PCR employed 60 Vbeta and 13 Jbeta primers. Clones were sequenced by immunoSEQ multiplex PCR, and TCRdb holds only the in-frame ones, with some missing. The table includes some 160,000 clones, about 84% detected once. The donors comprised healthy bone marrow donors. This CDR3 spans 16 amino acids. The study, taken as a whole, reports: A few CMV-associated chains were confirmed in vitro to be specific for CMV antigens. Presence/absence analysis assumed near-uniform sequencing depth across donors.

Sequencing was performed on PBMCs. The source is a man in his fifties or sixties in good health and CMV-seropositive. The chain is built from TRBV21-1 and TRBJ2-7; TRBD1, the table's D call, lacks a check against the DNA. TRBV21-1 is a pseudogene locus. CDR3 region: CASSNTIRRGTYEQYF. Here the CDR3 DNA reads TGTGCCAGCAGCAATACCATAAGAAGGGGTACCTACGAGCAGTACTTC.